This passage covers 6 T cell receptor beta chains from one sample sequenced in a study of cytomegalovirus exposure and HLA in healthy donors. The table came from immunoSEQ multiplex PCR; TCRdb's copy has only in-frame clones and leaves some out. Seen here are 160,000 or so clones, roughly 80% observed once, and the top ten hold roughly 10%. The source material was PBMCs. The source of these receptors is a man aged 25 to 40 in good health and CMV-seropositive.

This chain joins TRBV4-1 and TRBJ2-2; tentatively, D is TRBD1 (5 bases). The CDR3 extends over 14 amino acids. Germline values: CDR1 MGHRA, CDR2 YSYEKL. V lost 4 bases and J lost 6, with 12 bases in between. The CDR3, as DNA: TGCGCCAGCAGCCTAGCAGGGTCCGCCGGGGAGCTGTTTTTT. It codes for CASSLAGSAGELFF.

In this sample, this clone turned up a few times. The chain links TRBV30 to TRBJ1-5, with a weak D call TRBD1 (6 bases). V lost 2 bases and J 4 bases, leaving 9 bases between the germline ends. CDR3 length equals 13 residues. Germline V gene lookup returns CDR1 GTSNPN and CDR2 SVGIG (reference sequence). CDR3 sequence reads: CAWSPQGNQPQHF. DNA of the CDR3: TGTGCCTGGAGTCCACAGGGTAATCAGCCCCAGCATTTT.

The gene calls are TRBV21-1 and TRBJ2-7; TRBD1 is the table's D call and was not checked against the DNA. TRBV21-1 has pseudogene status. The CDR3 is 13 residues long. In DNA, the CDR3 is TGTGCCGGACTTCGACAGGGGGCTGGCGAGCAGTACTTC. This encodes CAGLRQGAGEQYF.

The V gene is TRBV4-3, the J gene TRBJ2-7, with D perhaps matching TRBD1 (6 bases). V lost 0 bases and J 2 bases, leaving 11 bases between the germline ends. Germline CDR1 and CDR2: LGHNA and YSLEER. The CDR3 is made up of 15 amino acids. The CDR3 sequence is CASSQDRGQPYEQYF. The CDR3 DNA is TGCGCCAGCAGCCAAGATAGGGGACAACCCTACGAGCAGTACTTC.

The rearrangement joins TRBV28 to TRBJ2-5; TRBD2 matches 7 bases. The CDR3 runs to 14 residues. V was pared by 6 bases and J by 7 bases, with 11 bases of the junction left unmatched. CDR1 is MDHEN, CDR2 SYDVKM, per germline. CDR3 region: CASSSGNSGWTQYF. As DNA, the CDR3 is TGTGCCAGCAGCAGCGGGAATTCGGGGTGGACCCAGTACTTC. The full variable domain, with the rest looked up from reference TRBV28 and TRBJ2-5, is DVKVTQSSRYLVKRTGEKVFLECVQDMDHENMFWYRQDPGLGLRLIYFSYDVKMKEKGDIPEGYSVSREKKERFSLILESASTNQTSMYLCASSSGNSGWTQYFGPGTRLLVL.

The J gene is TRBJ1-4, the V gene TRBV29-1; D remains ambiguous. Germline V lookup: CDR1 SQVTM, CDR2 ANQGSEA. The CDR3 sequence is 12 residues long. V lost 5 bases, J lost 4 bases, and 8 bases lay in between. The chain's CDR3 is CSVWADNEKLFF. CDR3 coding DNA: TGCAGCGTTTGGGCAGATAATGAAAAACTGTTTTTT.